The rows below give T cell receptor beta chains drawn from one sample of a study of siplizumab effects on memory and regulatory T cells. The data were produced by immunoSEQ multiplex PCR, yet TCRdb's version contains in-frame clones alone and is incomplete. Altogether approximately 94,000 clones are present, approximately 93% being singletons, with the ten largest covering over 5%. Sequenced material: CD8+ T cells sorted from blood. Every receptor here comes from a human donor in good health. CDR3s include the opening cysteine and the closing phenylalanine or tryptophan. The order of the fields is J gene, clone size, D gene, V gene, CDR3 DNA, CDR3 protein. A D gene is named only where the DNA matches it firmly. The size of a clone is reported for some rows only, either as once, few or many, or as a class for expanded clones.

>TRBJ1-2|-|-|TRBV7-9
TGTGCCAGCAGCCCGAACGGCAATGGCTACACCTTC
CASSPNGNGYTF
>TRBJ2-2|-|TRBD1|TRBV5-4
TGTGCCAGCAGCTTGGCCGAAGGGGGCGCCGGGGAGCTGTTTTTT
CASSLAEGGAGELFF
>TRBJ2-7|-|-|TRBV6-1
TGTGCCAGCAGGATTTACGGGGGAGCCTACGAGCAGTACTTC
CASRIYGGAYEQYF
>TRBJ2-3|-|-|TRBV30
TGTGCCTGGAGGGCTTACCCAATCTTGCGCCTGGAAGATACGCAGTATTTT
CAWRAYPILRLEDTQYF
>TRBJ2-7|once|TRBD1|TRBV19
TGTGCCAGTAGTACCCTGACAGGGGTTGGCCGCGAGCAGTACTTC
CASSTLTGVGREQYF
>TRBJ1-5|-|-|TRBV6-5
TGTGCCAGCAGTCAATTTGATAGCAATCAGCCCCAGCATTTT
CASSQFDSNQPQHF
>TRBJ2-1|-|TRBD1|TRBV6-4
TGTGCCAGCACTTACCGGGACAGGAGATTCTACAATGAGCAGTTCTTC
CASTYRDRRFYNEQFF
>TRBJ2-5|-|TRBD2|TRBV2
TGTGCCAGCAGTGAGGCTAGCGGGGGGACCCAGTACTTC
CASSEASGGTQYF
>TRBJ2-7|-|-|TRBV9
TGTGCCAGCAGCGTAGCAGCGGCGCCCTCCTACGAGCAGTACTTC
CASSVAAAPSYEQYF
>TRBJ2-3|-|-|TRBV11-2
TGTGCCAGCAGCTTACAGGGCTACGATACGCAGTATTTT
CASSLQGYDTQYF
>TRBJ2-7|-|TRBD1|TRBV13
TGTGCCAGCAGCCTGGGACAGGGGGGAAACTACGAGCAGTACTTC
CASSLGQGGNYEQYF
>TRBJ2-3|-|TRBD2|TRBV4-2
TGTGCCAGCAGCCACGGCGGGGGGGCAGATACGCAGTATTTT
CASSHGGGADTQYF
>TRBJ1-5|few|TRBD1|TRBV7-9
TGTGCCAGCAGCAAGGGGACAGGGGATCAGCCCCAGCATTTT
CASSKGTGDQPQHF
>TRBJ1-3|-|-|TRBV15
TGTGCCACCAGCAGTCAGACTACGGGTCGGGAAATATATTTT
CATSSQTTGREIYF
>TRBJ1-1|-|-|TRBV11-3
TGTGCCAGCAGCTTAGTCTCGGGGCCCACTGAAGCTTTCTTT
CASSLVSGPTEAFF
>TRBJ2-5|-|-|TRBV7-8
TGTGCCAGCAGCATACCAGGCACAGGGCGAGAGACCCAGTACTTC
CASSIPGTGRETQYF
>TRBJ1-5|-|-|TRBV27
TGTGCCATCATAGACATTAATAGCAATCAGCCCCAGCATTTT
CAIIDINSNQPQHF
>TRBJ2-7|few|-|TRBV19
TGTGCCAGTAGTATAGATCTCGGCTCCGTCTACGAGCAGTACTTC
CASSIDLGSVYEQYF
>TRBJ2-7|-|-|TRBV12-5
TGTGCTAGTGGTTTATCGTCCGCGGGAAGCTCCTACGAGCAGTACTTC
CASGLSSAGSSYEQYF
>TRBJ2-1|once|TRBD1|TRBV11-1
TGTGCCAGCAGCCAACCCAACAGGGGATTTTTTGATGAGCAGTTCTTC
CASSQPNRGFFDEQFF
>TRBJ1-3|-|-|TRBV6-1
TGTGCCAGCAGTGAGGACAGTTACTCTGGAAACACCATATATTTT
CASSEDSYSGNTIYF
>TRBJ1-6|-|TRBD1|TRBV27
TGTGCCAGCAGTTTATTCTGGCCACAGGGGAGGGATTCACCCCTCCACTTT
CASSLFWPQGRDSPLHF
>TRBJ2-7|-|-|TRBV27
TGTGCCAGCAGTTTCGGGACTGGAGTCTACGAGCAGTACTTC
CASSFGTGVYEQYF
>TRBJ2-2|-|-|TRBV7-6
TGTGCCAGCAGCTCATGGGCCCCCGAGGCATCCGGGGAGCTGTTTTTT
CASSSWAPEASGELFF
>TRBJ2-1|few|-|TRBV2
TGTGCCAGCCGTGAGGCGAACTACAATGAGCAGTTCTTC
CASREANYNEQFF
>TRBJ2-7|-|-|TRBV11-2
TGTGCCAGCAGCTTACAGGGCTCCTACGAGCAGTACTTC
CASSLQGSYEQYF